The clone carrying this T cell receptor (beta chain) was counted ten times or more. The antigen is unknown. This entry is derived from a study of T-cell reconstitution after alpha-beta-depleted transplantation in children. The ends were cut back, 7 bases at V and 0 bases at J, with 12 bases in the middle. Germline CDR1 reads MNHEY; CDR2 reads SVGAGI. The CDR3 covers 15 residues. Regarding the study as a whole: At one year after transplant, newly produced T cells mostly accounted for T-cell counts and diversity.

It was with unique molecular identifiers that the TCRbeta library was prepared. TCRdb re-called the PCR reads with MiXCR, one entry per CDR3 protein. The table records a few hundred thousand distinct CDR3 sequences, around 7.1% of them present only once. The chain is built from TRBV6-5 and TRBJ2-2; D is unresolved. This TCR derives from a female patient between 2 and 15 years old who had a stem cell transplant for Fanconi anemia, so the T cells may come from the graft donor. The sequencing here drew on peripheral blood, taken 360 days after TCRalphabeta/CD19-depleted stem cell transplant. For the CDR3, the DNA is TGTGCCAGCATTCGATTGGCCGCGAACACCGGGGAGCTGTTTTTT. This sequence encodes CASIRLAANTGELFF.